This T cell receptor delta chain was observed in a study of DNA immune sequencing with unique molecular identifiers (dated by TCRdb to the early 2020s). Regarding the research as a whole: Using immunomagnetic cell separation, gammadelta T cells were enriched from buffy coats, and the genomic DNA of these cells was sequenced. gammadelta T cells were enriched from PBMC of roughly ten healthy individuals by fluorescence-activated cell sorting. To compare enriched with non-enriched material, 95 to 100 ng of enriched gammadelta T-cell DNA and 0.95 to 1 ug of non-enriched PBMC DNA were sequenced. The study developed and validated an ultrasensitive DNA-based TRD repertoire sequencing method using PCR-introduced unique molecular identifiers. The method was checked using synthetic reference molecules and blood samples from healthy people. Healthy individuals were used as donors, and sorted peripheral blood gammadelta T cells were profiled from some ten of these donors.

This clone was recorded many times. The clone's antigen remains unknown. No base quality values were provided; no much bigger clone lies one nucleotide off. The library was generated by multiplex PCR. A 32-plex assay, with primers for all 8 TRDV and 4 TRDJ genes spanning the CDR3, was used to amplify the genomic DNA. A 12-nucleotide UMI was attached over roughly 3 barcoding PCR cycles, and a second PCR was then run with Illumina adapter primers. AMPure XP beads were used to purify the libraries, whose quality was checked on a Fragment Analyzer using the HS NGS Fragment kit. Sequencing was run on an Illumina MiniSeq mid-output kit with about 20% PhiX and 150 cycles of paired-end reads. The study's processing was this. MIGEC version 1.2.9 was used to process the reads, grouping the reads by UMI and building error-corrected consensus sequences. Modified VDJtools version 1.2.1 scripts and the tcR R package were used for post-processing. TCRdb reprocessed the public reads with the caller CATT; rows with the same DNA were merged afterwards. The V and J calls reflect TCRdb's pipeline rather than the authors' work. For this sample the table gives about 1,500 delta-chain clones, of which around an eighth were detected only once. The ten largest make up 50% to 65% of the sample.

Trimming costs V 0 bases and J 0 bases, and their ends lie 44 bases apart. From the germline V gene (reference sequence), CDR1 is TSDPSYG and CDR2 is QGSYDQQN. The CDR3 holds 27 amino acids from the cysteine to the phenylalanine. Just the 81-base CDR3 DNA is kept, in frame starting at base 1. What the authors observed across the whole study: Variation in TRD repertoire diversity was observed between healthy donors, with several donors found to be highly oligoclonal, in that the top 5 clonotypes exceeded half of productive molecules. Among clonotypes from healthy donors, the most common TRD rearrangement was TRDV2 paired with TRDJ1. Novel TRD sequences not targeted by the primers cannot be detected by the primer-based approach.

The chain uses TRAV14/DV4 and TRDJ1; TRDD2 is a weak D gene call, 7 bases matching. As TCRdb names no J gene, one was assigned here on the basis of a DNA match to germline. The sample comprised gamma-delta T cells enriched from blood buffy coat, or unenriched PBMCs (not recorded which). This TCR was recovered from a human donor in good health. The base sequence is TGTGCAATGAGAGAGGGCCTCACAGTTCCTACGAAAGATCCCGTGGTCCGGATACTCCGTTACACCGATAAACTCATCTTT. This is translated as CAMREGLTVPTKDPVVRILRYTDKLIF.